This T cell receptor (beta chain) was identified during a study of early T cells in non-severe SARS-CoV-2 infection. TCRdb called the 5' RACE reads again in MiXCR, with one record for every CDR3 protein. Among roughly 120,000 distinct CDR3 sequences listed, just under 15% were seen once. Ten or more counts support this clonotype. The germline gives CDR1 LGHDT, CDR2 YNNKEL (reference sequence). The V gene lost 3 bases and the J gene lost 3 bases, with 6 bases spanning the gap. There are 13 residues in the CDR3. The chain has TRBV3-1 and TRBJ2-1; the D is unclear. The TCR sequence derives from an adult who was a healthcare worker with PCR-confirmed SARS-CoV-2 infection or an uninfected control (not recorded which). The sample comprised whole blood. The CDR3 nucleotides are TGTGCCAGCAGCCATAGGGACTACAATGAGCAGTTCTTC. The encoded protein is CASSHRDYNEQFF.